This entry is about one T cell receptor (beta chain). Its antigen is not identified. The data were obtained in a study of T cells in women clearing cervical HPV infection. About the research overall: Only a few women had HLA typing results available. Overall study findings and caveats: Repertoire richness, not evenness, was significantly elevated in CIN3+ cases versus controls.

immunoSEQ multiplex PCR used an average of around 1,200 ng genomic DNA. The protocol was immunoSEQ multiplex PCR, while the TCRdb copy is restricted to in-frame clones and leaves out a portion. This listing includes more than 20,000 clones. All donors had a single incident cervical HPV16 infection, not prevalent. Sequenced: blood buffy coat. This clonotype was obtained from a woman aged 18 to 69 with a cervical HPV16 infection that either progressed to CIN3+ or cleared (not recorded which).

CDR3 DNA, as far as it was read: TGTGCCTGGAGTGCAGACAGGGATAATGAG. It yields the protein CAWSADRDNE. The whole CDR3 protein is CAWSADRDNEQFF. V and J are TRBV30 and TRBJ2-1, with 7 bases that match TRBD1. The read ends 3 residues early relative to the CDR3; the germline J gene fills the gap. The CDR3 is made up of 13 amino acids. Germline V lookup: CDR1 GTSNPN, CDR2 SVGIG (reference sequence). The V segment lost 1 base and the J segment 7 bases; nucleotides outside the gene matches: 4.